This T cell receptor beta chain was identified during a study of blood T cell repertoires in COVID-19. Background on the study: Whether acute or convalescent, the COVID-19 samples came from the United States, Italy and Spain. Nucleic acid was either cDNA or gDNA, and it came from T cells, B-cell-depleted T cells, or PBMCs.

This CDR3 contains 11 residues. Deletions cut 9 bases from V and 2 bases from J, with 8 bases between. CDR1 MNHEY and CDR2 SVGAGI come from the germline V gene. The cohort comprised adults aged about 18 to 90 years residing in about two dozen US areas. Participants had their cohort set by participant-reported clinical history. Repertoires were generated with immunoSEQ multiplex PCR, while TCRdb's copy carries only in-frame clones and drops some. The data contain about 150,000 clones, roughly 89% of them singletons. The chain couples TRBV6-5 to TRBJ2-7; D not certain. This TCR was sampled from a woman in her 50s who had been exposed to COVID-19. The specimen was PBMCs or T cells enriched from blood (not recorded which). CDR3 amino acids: CASSRAYEQYF. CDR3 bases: TGTGCCAGTTCTAGAGCCTACGAGCAGTACTTC.